One and the same sample provided the 8 T cell receptor beta chains below, sequenced in a study of beta chain features in type 1 diabetes. Whole-study results and caveats: In every one of the four CD4+ subsets, TCRB CDR3s were moderately but significantly shorter in Type 1 diabetes patients.

Which antigens these TCRs recognize remains unknown. Sequencing targeted expressed TCRB transcripts, as all isolated RNA had been reverse transcribed. The data were produced by immunoSEQ multiplex PCR, yet TCRdb's version contains in-frame clones alone and is incomplete. The data contain about 160,000 clones, under 9.5% of them singletons. Specimen: central memory CD4+ T cells from blood. These receptor sequences come from a man aged 18 to 35 with type 1 diabetes.

The rearrangement links TRBV28 to TRBJ1-1; D is uncertain. Trimming took off 6 bases at V and 4 bases at J, with 12 bases between the two ends. The CDR3 runs 13 residues. Germline assignment: CDR1 MDHEN and CDR2 SYDVKM. CDR3 sequence (DNA): TGTGCCAGCAGCCTTAGGAGTGCCACTGAAGCTTTCTTT. Its protein product is CASSLRSATEAFF.

This clone turned up a few times. This sequence joins TRBV29-1 and TRBJ2-3; the match to TRBD1 covers 11 bases. V shed 2 bases, J shed 4 bases, and the junction held 5 bases outside the gene matches. The CDR3 totals 15 residues. Germline CDR1 SQVTM, CDR2 ANQGSEA. Here the CDR3 reads CSVEPGTGGSDTQYF. The CDR3 nucleotides read TGCAGCGTTGAACCGGGGACAGGGGGATCAGATACGCAGTATTTT.

This clone appeared a few times. This chain uses TRBV18 with TRBJ1-6, with 8 bases lining up with TRBD1. CDR1 and CDR2 (germline): KGHSH, LQKENI. J lost 8 bases, V lost 8 bases, and 5 bases had no gene match. The CDR3 runs to 13 residues. CDR3 protein: CASGAGGDSPLHF. CDR3 DNA: TGTGCCAGCGGGGCAGGGGGCGATTCACCCCTCCACTTT.

This chain uses TRBV5-1 with TRBJ1-2; D is perhaps TRBD1 (5 bases). Germline CDR1 SGHRS, CDR2 YFSETQ. V lost 6 bases and J 2 bases, leaving 11 bases between the germline ends. CDR3 length equals 13 residues. CDR3 region: CASTAGQNYGYTF. CDR3 nucleotide sequence: TGCGCCAGCACTGCAGGACAAAACTATGGCTACACCTTC.

This clone appeared a few times. The rearrangement links TRBV7-2 to TRBJ2-3; D is undetermined. Germline assignment: CDR1 SGHTA and CDR2 FQGNSA. CDR3 length: 14 amino acids. V lost 5 bases and J lost 8, with 17 bases in between. The DNA for the CDR3 is TGTGCCAGCAGCCCCCACCAGTCTGGTGTTACGCAGTATTTT. This translates into CASSPHQSGVTQYF. The whole variable domain, remainder taken from reference TRBV7-2 and TRBJ2-3, is GAGVSQSPSNKVTEKGKDVELRCDPISGHTALYWYRQSLGQGLEFLIYFQGNSAPDKSGLPSDRFSAERTGGSVSTLTIQRTQQEDSAVYLCASSPHQSGVTQYFGPGTRLTVL.

This clone was seen more than once but under ten times. The chain combines TRBV7-2 with TRBJ2-7, with 7 bases that match TRBD2. The CDR3 has 15 amino acids. Losses at the gene ends were 1 base for V and 2 bases for J; bases not matched to a gene: 5. Germline V gives CDR1 SGHTA, CDR2 FQGNSA. The CDR3 loop reads CASSLGGSATYEQYF. The CDR3 nucleotides read TGTGCCAGCAGCTTAGGCGGGAGTGCAACCTACGAGCAGTACTTC.

The genes are TRBV19 and TRBJ1-2, with TRBD1 as a possible D gene (5 bases). CDR3 length: 15 residues. Germline CDR1 is LNHDA and CDR2 is SQIVND (reference sequence). With 5 bases removed from V and 4 bases from J, the gap between germline ends came to 17 bases. Here the CDR3 reads CASSLTATLPYGYTF. The CDR3 DNA reads TGTGCCAGTAGTTTGACAGCCACTCTCCCCTATGGCTACACCTTC. Looking up the rest from reference TRBV19 and TRBJ1-2 gives the full variable domain: DGGITQSPKYLFRKEGQNVTLSCEQNLNHDAMYWYRQDPGQGLRLIYYSQIVNDFQKGDIAEGYSVSREKKESFPLTVTSAQKNPTAFYLCASSLTATLPYGYTFGSGTRLTVV.

This clone has only a few counts. This chain connects TRBV9 to TRBJ2-1; 8 bases align to TRBD2. J gave up 4 bases and V 4 bases, and 7 bases lay outside the gene matches. The CDR3 is made up of 15 amino acids. Germline V gene data show CDR1 as SGDLS and CDR2 as YYNGEE. CDR3 in amino acids: CASSFSGTPYNEQFF. The CDR3 nucleotides are TGTGCCAGCAGCTTTAGCGGGACCCCTTACAATGAGCAGTTCTTC. The whole variable domain, remainder taken from reference TRBV9 and TRBJ2-1, is DSGVTQTPKHLITATGQRVTLRCSPRSGDLSVYWYQQSLDQGLQFLIQYYNGEERAKGNILERFSAQQFPDLHSELNLSSLELGDSALYFCASSFSGTPYNEQFFGPGTRLTVL.